These 6 T cell receptor beta chains were all obtained from the same sample, sequenced in a study of T-cell memory formation after mild COVID-19. TCRdb passed the 5' RACE reads through MiXCR, listing each CDR3 protein once. The sample shows 250,000 or so distinct CDR3 sequences, roughly 18% of them seen only once. The sequenced sample was PBMCs or a T cell subset sorted from them (not recorded which). Receptor source: a man younger than 30 who had mild COVID-19 (a few samples of this study predate the infection). Cell type and time point are not known.

V gene TRBV6-5 combines with J gene TRBJ2-3, with a tentative D call TRBD2 (6 bases). V lost 5 bases to trimming and J lost 4 bases, with 16 bases between them. CDR1 is MNHEY, CDR2 SVGAGI, per germline. CDR3 size: 15 residues. CDR3 in DNA: TGTGCCAGCAGTCGCATCCAGGGAGGTGCAGATACGCAGTATTTT. Translated, it gives CASSRIQGGADTQYF.

V gene TRBV4-1 combines with J gene TRBJ2-3; TRBD2 is a possible D gene (5 bases). Germline loops: CDR1 MGHRA, CDR2 YSYEKL. The CDR3 is 15 residues long. V lost 8 bases, J lost 1 base, and 16 bases lay in between. The CDR3 protein is CASSKTDSRTDTQYF. CDR3 DNA sequence: TGCGCCAGCTCCAAGACGGACTCCCGCACAGATACGCAGTATTTT.

This clonotype appeared a few times. The chain links TRBV28 to TRBJ2-7; D is perhaps TRBD1 (6 bases). V shed 4 bases and J shed 6 bases, with 7 bases lying between them. Per the germline V gene, CDR1 is MDHEN and CDR2 is SYDVKM. The CDR3 contains 11 residues. The CDR3 loop reads CASSWGREQYV. CDR3 bases: TGTGCCAGCAGTTGGGGGCGCGAGCAGTACGTC.

This clonotype was counted between two and nine times. V is TRBV5-1 and J is TRBJ1-1; 7 bases match TRBD1. CDR3 length: 16 amino acids. Germline CDR1 SGHRS, CDR2 YFSETQ. V was clipped by 3 bases and J by 5 bases; unmatched bases: 13. As DNA, the CDR3 is TGCGCCAGCAGCTCAGGAGGGGGCGCCGGAAGTACTGAAGCTTTCTTT. This encodes CASSSGGGAGSTEAFF.

The chain recombines TRBV6-1 with TRBJ2-3, with no clear D. This CDR3 region has 15 residues. V lost 2 bases, J lost 5 bases, and 14 bases lay in between. Germline CDR1 reads MNHNS; CDR2 reads SASEGT. DNA for the CDR3: TGTGCCAGCAGTGAACGAGGTAGGGAAGAAGATACGCAGTATTTT. This codes for CASSERGREEDTQYF.

This chain connects TRBV28 to TRBJ2-7, with a weak D call TRBD1 (5 bases). The V end lost 1 base, the J end lost 6 bases, and 10 bases lay between the germline ends. The CDR3 extends over 13 amino acids. From germline, CDR1 is MDHEN and CDR2 SYDVKM. CDR3 loop: CASSLLGAVEQYV. The CDR3 DNA is TGTGCCAGCAGTTTATTAGGGGCTGTCGAGCAGTACGTC.